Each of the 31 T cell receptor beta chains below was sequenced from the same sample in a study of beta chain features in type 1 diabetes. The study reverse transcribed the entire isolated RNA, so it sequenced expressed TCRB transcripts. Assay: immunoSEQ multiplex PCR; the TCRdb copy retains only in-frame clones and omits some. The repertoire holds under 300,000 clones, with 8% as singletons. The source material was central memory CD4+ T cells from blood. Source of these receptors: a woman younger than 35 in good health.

Here the CDR3 DNA reads TGTGCCAGCTCACCACCTATATCAGGTTGGTTCTTC. This encodes CASSPPISGWFF. This sequence joins TRBV18 and TRBJ2-1, with D uncertain. Germline-derived CDR1 and CDR2 are KGHSH and LQKENI. V lost 0 bases and J 15 bases, leaving 12 bases between the germline ends. This CDR3 comprises 12 residues.

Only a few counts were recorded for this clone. CDR3 sequence reads: CASRSSYNEQFF. Written as DNA, the CDR3 is TGTGCCAGCAGATCCTCTTACAATGAGCAGTTCTTC. The V and J genes are TRBV28 and TRBJ2-1; D not certain. Trimming cost V 6 bases and J 4 bases, with 7 bases left between them. Germline V gene data show CDR1 as MDHEN and CDR2 as SYDVKM. CDR3 length: 12 residues.

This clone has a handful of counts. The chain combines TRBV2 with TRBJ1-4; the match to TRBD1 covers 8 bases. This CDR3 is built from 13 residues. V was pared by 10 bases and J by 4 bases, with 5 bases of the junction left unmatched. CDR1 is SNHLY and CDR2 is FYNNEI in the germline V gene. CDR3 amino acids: CAIQGARNEKLFF. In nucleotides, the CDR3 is TGTGCCATTCAGGGGGCGCGTAATGAAAAACTGTTTTTT.

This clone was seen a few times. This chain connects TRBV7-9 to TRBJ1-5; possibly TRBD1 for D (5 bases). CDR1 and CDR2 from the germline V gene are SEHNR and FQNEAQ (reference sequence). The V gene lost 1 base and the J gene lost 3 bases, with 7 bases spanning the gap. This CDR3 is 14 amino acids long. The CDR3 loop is CASSLETDNQPQHF. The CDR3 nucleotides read TGTGCCAGCAGCTTAGAGACAGACAATCAGCCCCAGCATTTT.

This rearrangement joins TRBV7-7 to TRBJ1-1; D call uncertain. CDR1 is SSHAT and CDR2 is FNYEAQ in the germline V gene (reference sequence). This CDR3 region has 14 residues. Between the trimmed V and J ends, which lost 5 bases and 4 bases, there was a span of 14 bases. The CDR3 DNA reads TGTGCCAGCAGCGCTCAGGTGGGGAGCACTGAAGCTTTCTTT. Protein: CASSAQVGSTEAFF. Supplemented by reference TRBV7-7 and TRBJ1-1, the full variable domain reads GAGVSQSPRYKVTKRGQDVTLRCDPISSHATLYWYQQALGQGPEFLTYFNYEAQPDKSGLPSDRFSAERPEGSISTLTIQRTEQRDSAMYRCASSAQVGSTEAFFGQGTRLTVV.

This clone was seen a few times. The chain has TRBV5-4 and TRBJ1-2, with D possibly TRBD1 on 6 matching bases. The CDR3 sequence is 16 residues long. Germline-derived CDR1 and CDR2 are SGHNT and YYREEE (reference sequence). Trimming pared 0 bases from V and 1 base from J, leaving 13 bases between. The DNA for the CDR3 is TGTGCCAGCAGCTTGGTGGACAGAGATCTTAACTATGGCTACACCTTC. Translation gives CASSLVDRDLNYGYTF.

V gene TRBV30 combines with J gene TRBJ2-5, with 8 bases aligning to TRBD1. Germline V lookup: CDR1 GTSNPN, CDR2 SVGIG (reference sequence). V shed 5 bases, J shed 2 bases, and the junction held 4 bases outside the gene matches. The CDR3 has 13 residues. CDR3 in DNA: TGTGCCTGGGCAGGGGGCTATCAAGAGACCCAGTACTTC. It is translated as CAWAGGYQETQYF. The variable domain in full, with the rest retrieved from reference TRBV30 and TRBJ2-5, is SQTIHQWPATLVQPVGSPLSLECTVEGTSNPNLYWYRQAAGRGLQLLFYSVGIGQISSEVPQNLSASRPQDRQFILSSKKLLLSDSGFYLCAWAGGYQETQYFGPGTRLLVL.

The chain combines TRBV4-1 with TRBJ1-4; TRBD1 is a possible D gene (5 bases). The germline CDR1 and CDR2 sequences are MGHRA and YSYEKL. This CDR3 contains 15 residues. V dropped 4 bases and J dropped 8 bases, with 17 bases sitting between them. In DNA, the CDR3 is TGCGCCAGCAGCCTTTCGAACCTCTGGGGCGAAAAACTGTTTTTT. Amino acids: CASSLSNLWGEKLFF.

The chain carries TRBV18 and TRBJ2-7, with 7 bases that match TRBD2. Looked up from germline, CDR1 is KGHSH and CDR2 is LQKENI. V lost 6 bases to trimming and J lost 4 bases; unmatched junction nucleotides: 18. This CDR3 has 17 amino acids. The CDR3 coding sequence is TGTGCCAGCTCTCCAAAAACGGGGGGACTCGGACAATACGAGCAGTACTTC. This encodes CASSPKTGGLGQYEQYF.

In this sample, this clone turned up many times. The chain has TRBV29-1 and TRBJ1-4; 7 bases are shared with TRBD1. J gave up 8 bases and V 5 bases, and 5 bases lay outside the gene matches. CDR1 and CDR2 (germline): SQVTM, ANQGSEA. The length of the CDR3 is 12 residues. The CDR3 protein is CSVRQGREKLFF. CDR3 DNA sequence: TGCAGCGTTCGACAGGGACGCGAAAAACTGTTTTTT.

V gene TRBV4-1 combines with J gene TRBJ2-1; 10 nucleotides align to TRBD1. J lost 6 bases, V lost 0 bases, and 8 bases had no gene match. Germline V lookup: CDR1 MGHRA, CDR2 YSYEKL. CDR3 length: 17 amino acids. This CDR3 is CASSQDGVGQGFNEQFF. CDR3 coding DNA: TGCGCCAGCAGCCAAGATGGTGTGGGACAGGGGTTCAATGAGCAGTTCTTC.

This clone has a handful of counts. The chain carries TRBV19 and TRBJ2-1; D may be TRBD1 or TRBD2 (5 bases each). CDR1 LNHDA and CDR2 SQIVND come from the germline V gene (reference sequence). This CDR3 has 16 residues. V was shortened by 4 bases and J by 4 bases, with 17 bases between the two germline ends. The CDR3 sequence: CASSNHGTPGYNEQFF. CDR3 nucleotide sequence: TGTGCCAGTAGTAACCACGGGACCCCCGGGTACAATGAGCAGTTCTTC.

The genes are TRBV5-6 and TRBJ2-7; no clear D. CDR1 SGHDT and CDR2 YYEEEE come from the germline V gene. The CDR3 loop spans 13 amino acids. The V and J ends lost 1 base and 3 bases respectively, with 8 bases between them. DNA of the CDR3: TGTGCCAGCAGCTTGAGGAAGGGCTACGAGCAGTACGTC. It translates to CASSLRKGYEQYV.

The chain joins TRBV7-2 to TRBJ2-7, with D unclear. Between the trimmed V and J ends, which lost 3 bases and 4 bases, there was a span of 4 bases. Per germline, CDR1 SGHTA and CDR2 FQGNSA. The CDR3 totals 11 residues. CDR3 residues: CASSFHYEQYF. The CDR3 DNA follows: TGTGCCAGCAGCTTCCATTACGAGCAGTACTTC.

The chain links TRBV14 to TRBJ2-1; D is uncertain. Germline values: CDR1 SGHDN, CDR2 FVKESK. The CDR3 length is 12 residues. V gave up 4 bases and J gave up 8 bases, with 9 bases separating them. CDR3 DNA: TGTGCCAGCAGCCCCCAGGTTTATGAGCAGTTCTTC. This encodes CASSPQVYEQFF.

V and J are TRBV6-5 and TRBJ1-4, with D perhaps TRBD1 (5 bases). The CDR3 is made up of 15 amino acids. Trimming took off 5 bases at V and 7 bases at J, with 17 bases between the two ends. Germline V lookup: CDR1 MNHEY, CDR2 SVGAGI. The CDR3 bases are TGTGCCAGCAGTAACCACCCCGGGAGGGGTGAAAAACTGTTTTTT. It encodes CASSNHPGRGEKLFF.

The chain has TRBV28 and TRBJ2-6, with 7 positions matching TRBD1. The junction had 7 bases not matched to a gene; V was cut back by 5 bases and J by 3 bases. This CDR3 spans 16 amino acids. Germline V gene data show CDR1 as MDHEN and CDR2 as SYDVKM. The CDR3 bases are TGTGCCAGCAGTCGAGGGGGCGCGCGTGGGGCCAACGTCCTGACTTTC. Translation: CASSRGGARGANVLTF.

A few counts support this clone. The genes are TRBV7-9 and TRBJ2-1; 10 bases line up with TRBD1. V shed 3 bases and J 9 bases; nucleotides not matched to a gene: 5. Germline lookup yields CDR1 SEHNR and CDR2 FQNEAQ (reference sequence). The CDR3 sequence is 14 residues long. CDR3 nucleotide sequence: TGTGCCAGCAGCTTTTGGGGACAGGGGAGTGAGCAGTTCTTC. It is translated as CASSFWGQGSEQFF.

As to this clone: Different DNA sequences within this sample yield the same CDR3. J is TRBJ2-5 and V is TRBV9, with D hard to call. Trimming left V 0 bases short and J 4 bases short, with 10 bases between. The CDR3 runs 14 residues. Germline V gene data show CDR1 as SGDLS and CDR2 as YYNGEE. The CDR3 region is CASSVEGGRETQYF. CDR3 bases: TGTGCCAGCAGCGTAGAAGGCGGACGAGAGACCCAGTACTTC.

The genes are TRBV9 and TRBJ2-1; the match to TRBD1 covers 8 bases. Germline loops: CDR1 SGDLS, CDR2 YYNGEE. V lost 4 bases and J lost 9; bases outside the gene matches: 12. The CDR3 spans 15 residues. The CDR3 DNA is TGTGCCAGCAGCTACCGGTTTAGACAGGGGAGTGAGCAGTTCTTC. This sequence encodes CASSYRFRQGSEQFF.

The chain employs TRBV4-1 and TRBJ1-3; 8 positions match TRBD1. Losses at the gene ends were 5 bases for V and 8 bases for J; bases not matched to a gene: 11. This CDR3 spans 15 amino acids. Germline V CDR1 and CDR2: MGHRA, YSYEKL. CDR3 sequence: CASSKQDREGDTIYF. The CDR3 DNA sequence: TGCGCCAGCAGCAAACAGGACAGGGAAGGAGACACCATATATTTT.

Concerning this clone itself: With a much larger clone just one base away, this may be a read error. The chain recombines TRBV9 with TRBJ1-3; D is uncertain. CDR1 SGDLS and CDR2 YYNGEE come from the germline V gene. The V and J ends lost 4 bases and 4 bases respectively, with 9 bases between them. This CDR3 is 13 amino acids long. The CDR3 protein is CASSPHSGNTIYF. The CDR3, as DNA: TGTGCCAGCAGCCCCCACTCGGGAAACACCATATATTTT.

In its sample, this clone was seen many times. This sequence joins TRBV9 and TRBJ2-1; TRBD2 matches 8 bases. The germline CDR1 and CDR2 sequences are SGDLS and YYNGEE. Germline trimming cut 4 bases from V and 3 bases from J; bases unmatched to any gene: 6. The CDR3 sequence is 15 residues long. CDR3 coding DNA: TGTGCCAGCAGCCCTACCGGGACTAGCTACAATGAGCAGTTCTTC. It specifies CASSPTGTSYNEQFF. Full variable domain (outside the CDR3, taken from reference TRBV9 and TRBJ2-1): DSGVTQTPKHLITATGQRVTLRCSPRSGDLSVYWYQQSLDQGLQFLIQYYNGEERAKGNILERFSAQQFPDLHSELNLSSLELGDSALYFCASSPTGTSYNEQFFGPGTRLTVL.

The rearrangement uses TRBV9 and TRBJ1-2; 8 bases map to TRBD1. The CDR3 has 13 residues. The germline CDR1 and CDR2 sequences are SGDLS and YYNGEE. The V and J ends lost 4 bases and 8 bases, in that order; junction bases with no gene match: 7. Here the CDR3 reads CASSLEPGGGYTF. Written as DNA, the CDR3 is TGTGCCAGCAGCTTAGAGCCAGGGGGCGGCTACACCTTC.

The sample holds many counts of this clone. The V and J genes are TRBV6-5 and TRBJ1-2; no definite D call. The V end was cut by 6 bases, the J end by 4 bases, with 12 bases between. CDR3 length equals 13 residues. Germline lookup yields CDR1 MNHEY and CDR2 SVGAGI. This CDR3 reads CASSPNNGYGYTF. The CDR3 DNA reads TGTGCCAGCAGCCCTAATAACGGCTATGGCTACACCTTC.

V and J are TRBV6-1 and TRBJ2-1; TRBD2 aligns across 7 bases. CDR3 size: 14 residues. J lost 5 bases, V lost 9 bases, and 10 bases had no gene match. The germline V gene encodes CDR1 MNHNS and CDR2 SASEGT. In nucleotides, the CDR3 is TGTGCCAGTCAGCGGGGACTGGCTAACAATGAGCAGTTCTTC. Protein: CASQRGLANNEQFF.

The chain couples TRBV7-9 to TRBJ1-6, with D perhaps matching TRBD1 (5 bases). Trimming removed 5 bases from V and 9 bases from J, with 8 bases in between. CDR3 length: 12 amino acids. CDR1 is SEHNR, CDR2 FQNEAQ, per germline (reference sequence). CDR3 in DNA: TGTGCCAGCAGCCCTACAGGTTCACCCCTCCACTTT. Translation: CASSPTGSPLHF.

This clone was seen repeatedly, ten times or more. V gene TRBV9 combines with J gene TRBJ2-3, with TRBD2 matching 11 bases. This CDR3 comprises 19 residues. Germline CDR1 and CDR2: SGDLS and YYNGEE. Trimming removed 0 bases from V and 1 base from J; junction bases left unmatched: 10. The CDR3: CASSVGASGGQIGTDTQYF. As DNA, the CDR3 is TGTGCCAGCAGCGTAGGTGCTAGCGGGGGGCAGATCGGCACAGATACGCAGTATTTT.

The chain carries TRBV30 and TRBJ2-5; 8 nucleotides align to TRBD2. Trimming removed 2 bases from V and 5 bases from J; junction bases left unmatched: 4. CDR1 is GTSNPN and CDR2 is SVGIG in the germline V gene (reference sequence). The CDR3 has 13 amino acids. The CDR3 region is CAWSQRGGETQYF. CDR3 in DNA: TGTGCCTGGAGTCAACGCGGGGGGGAGACCCAGTACTTC.

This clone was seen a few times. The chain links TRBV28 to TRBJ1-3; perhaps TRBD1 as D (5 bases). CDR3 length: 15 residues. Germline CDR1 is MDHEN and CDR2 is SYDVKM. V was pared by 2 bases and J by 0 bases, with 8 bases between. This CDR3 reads CASSLAGHSGNTIYF. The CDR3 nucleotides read TGTGCCAGCAGTTTAGCAGGGCACTCTGGAAACACCATATATTTT.

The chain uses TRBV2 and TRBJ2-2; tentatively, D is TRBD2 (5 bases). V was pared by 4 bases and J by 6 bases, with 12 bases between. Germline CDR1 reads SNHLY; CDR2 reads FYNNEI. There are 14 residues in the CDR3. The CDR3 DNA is TGTGCCAGCAGTGGATGGGGAGAACCCGGGGAGCTGTTTTTT. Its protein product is CASSGWGEPGELFF.